This TCR beta chain appears in the sequencing data of a study of cytomegalovirus exposure and HLA in healthy donors. Study results and caveats: Most TCRs appeared rarely, but some public TCRs recurred in many donors.

PCR primers comprised 60 Vbeta and 13 Jbeta primers. Only in-frame clones appear in the TCRdb table, and some are missing; sequencing was by immunoSEQ multiplex PCR. The sample records some 130,000 clones, 70% to 85% being singletons. Trimming removed 4 bases at V and 8 bases at J, with 7 bases between. CDR1 and CDR2 from the germline V gene are SNHLY and FYNNEI. This CDR3 spans 11 amino acids. About this clone: Antigen unknown.

V gene TRBV2 combines with J gene TRBJ2-3; D call uncertain. The source is a boy younger than 10 in good health and CMV-seronegative. The sequenced sample consisted of PBMCs. The CDR3 region is CASSGQGTQYF. Written as DNA, the CDR3 is TGTGCCAGCAGTGGACAAGGTACGCAGTATTTT.